Included here is one TCR beta chain sequence, with context. What it binds is unknown. The repertoire was sequenced with immunoSEQ multiplex PCR; TCRdb's copy has only in-frame clones and lacks some. The table includes roughly 19,000 clones, 75% to 90% detected once. This record belongs to a study of T cell clones after liver transplantation. Overall study: Pre-transplant mixed lymphocyte reactions yielded third-party-reactive TCRbeta sequences as comparators for graft-donor-reactive sequences. HCV positivity affected three of eight recipients; the rest lacked autoimmune or viral indications.

Broader study findings: In a couple of subjects, few donor cells limited the measurable donor-reactive repertoire.

The sequence derives from a human patient who received a liver transplant. Part of the T cells may come from the graft donor. Sequenced here: CD8+ T cells from blood, sampled approximately 3.5 years after liver transplant.

The DNA of the CDR3 is TGTGCCGGCGGCCGCACAGATACGCAGTATTTT. Translated: CAGGRTDTQYF. The rearrangement uses TRBV2 and TRBJ2-3, with unresolved D. Germline CDR1 is SNHLY and CDR2 is FYNNEI. Deletions cut 11 bases from V and 1 base from J, with 7 bases between. The CDR3 is 11 residues long. Complete variable domain (other parts from reference TRBV2 and TRBJ2-3): EPEVTQTPSHQVTQMGQEVILRCVPISNHLYFYWYRQILGQKVEFLVSFYNNEISEKSEIFDDQFSVERPDGSNFTLKIRSTKLEDSAMYFCAGGRTDTQYFGPGTRLTVL.